This passage covers 25 T cell receptor beta chains from one sample sequenced in a study of blood T cells in healthy people across ages. A second PCR of about 6 to 11 cycles used a sample-barcoded 5' primer and a J-beta primer mix. One entry per CDR3 protein, called by TCRdb with MiXCR from the 5' RACE reads. The repertoire holds about 1.6 million distinct CDR3 sequences, roughly a third seen once, with about 11% in the top ten. Input material: blood. The receptors come from a woman younger than 45 in good health.

The sample holds a few counts of this clonotype. The V call is TRBV5-1, the J call TRBJ1-2; D gene uncertain. Trimming removed 0 bases from V and 4 bases from J, with 7 bases in between. The CDR3 totals 13 residues. Germline V gene lookup returns CDR1 SGHRS and CDR2 YFSETQ. The CDR3 DNA follows: TGCGCCAGCAGCTTGGATGGAGTCTATGGCTACACCTTC. This sequence encodes CASSLDGVYGYTF.

This clonotype was observed at least ten times. This rearrangement joins TRBV29-1 to TRBJ2-7; 13 bases line up with TRBD2. The germline V gene has CDR1 SQVTM and CDR2 ANQGSEA. The CDR3 runs to 15 residues. V trimming: 1 base; J trimming: 7 bases; junction bases outside the gene matches: 7. The CDR3 DNA reads TGCAGCGTTGAAGGGACTAGCGGGAGATCGGGTGAGCAGTACTTC. Its protein is CSVEGTSGRSGEQYF.

This chain uses TRBV3-1 with TRBJ1-4, with 9 nucleotides matching TRBD1. Germline V gene lookup returns CDR1 LGHDT and CDR2 YNNKEL (reference sequence). This CDR3 is built from 15 residues. The V segment lost 3 bases and the J segment 8 bases; nucleotides outside the gene matches: 7. CDR3: CASSHMTGGVEKLFF. The CDR3 region has the DNA TGTGCCAGCAGCCACATGACAGGGGGAGTCGAAAAACTGTTTTTT.

The rearrangement joins TRBV20-1 to TRBJ2-6, with unresolved D. The V gene's germline CDR1 is DFQATT and CDR2 SNEGSKA (reference sequence). V was trimmed by 3 bases and J by 0 bases, leaving 6 bases between them. There are 14 residues in the CDR3. The CDR3 DNA sequence: TGCAGTGCTAGTGTGGCCTCTGGGGCCAACGTCCTGACTTTC. Its translation: CSASVASGANVLTF.

The V call is TRBV7-3, the J call TRBJ1-1; tentative D call: TRBD1 (6 bases). CDR1 and CDR2 (germline): SGHTA, FQGTGA. The CDR3 length is 15 residues. V was pared by 3 bases and J by 1 base, with 12 bases between. CDR3 sequence reads: CASSLGAVGNTEAFF. The CDR3 DNA reads as TGTGCCAGCAGCTTGGGGGCAGTGGGGAACACTGAAGCTTTCTTT.

This clonotype was seen more than once but under ten times. The CDR3 loop reads CASSQAENSGLGTDTQYF. The CDR3 DNA reads TGCGCCAGCAGCCAAGCAGAAAATAGCGGCCTGGGGACAGATACGCAGTATTTT. The J gene is TRBJ2-3, the V gene TRBV4-1; tentative D call: TRBD2 (6 bases). Germline V gene lookup returns CDR1 MGHRA and CDR2 YSYEKL. V lost 1 base, J lost 3 bases, and 20 bases lay in between. The CDR3 spans 18 residues.

This chain uses TRBV12-3 or TRBV12-4 with TRBJ2-1; D unclear. The CDR3 has 13 residues. Between the trimmed V and J ends, which lost 6 bases and 3 bases, there was a span of 9 bases. The DNA for the CDR3 is TGTGCCAGCAGGGAGCGTAACTACAATGAGCAGTTCTTC. Its translation is CASRERNYNEQFF.

This clonotype has a handful of counts. The chain couples TRBV20-1 to TRBJ2-1, with 16 bases that match TRBD2. V trimming: 0 bases; J trimming: 8 bases; junction bases outside the gene matches: 4. The germline V gene encodes CDR1 DFQATT and CDR2 SNEGSKA (reference sequence). The CDR3 runs to 16 residues. In DNA form, the CDR3 reads TGCAGTGCTAGAGACGGGACTAGCGGGAGGGTCTATGAGCAGTTCTTC. Translation: CSARDGTSGRVYEQFF.

The chain has TRBV20-1 and TRBJ2-1, with 11 bases lining up with TRBD2. The CDR3 sequence is 16 residues long. Unmatched junction bases numbered 14, after V lost 3 bases and J lost 10 bases. Germline V gene sequence: CDR1 DFQATT, CDR2 SNEGSKA (reference sequence). CDR3 sequence reads: CSARSQTSGRGREQFF. CDR3 nucleotides: TGCAGTGCTAGGTCCCAAACTAGCGGGAGAGGACGCGAGCAGTTCTTC.

A few counts support this clonotype. The chain carries TRBV10-3 and TRBJ2-7; D may be TRBD2 (5 bases). CDR3 length: 13 residues. Germline CDR1 is ENHRY and CDR2 is SYGVKD. Trimming left V 2 bases short and J 3 bases short, with 8 bases between. CDR3 region: CAISEGSSYEQYF. The CDR3 nucleotides read TGTGCCATCAGTGAGGGGAGTAGCTACGAGCAGTACTTC.

The chain is built from TRBV10-3 and TRBJ1-4, with TRBD1 matching 12 bases. CDR3 length equals 17 residues. Germline CDR1 is ENHRY and CDR2 is SYGVKD. With 6 bases clipped from V and 3 bases from J, the junction kept 8 bases outside the gene matches. The CDR3 region has the DNA TGTGCCATCAGAGGGACAGGGGGCGCCGCGGCTAATGAAAAACTGTTTTTT. Amino acid sequence: CAIRGTGGAAANEKLFF.

This clonotype was seen a handful of times. As DNA, the CDR3 is TGTGCCAGCAGTTTTACGGGGACAGATCAGTACTTC. Translation gives CASSFTGTDQYF. V gene TRBV6-2 or TRBV6-3 combines with J gene TRBJ2-4, with 7 bases aligning to TRBD1. CDR1 is MNHEY, CDR2 SVGEGT, per germline. V trimming: 4 bases; J trimming: 12 bases; junction bases outside the gene matches: 6. This CDR3 is built from 12 residues.

This chain uses TRBV20-1 with TRBJ2-7; TRBD2 matches 11 bases. Germline V gene sequence: CDR1 DFQATT, CDR2 SNEGSKA (reference sequence). V was pared by 0 bases and J by 2 bases, with 9 bases of the junction left unmatched. The CDR3 runs 17 residues. The CDR3: CSARDRLAGTPPYEQYF. The CDR3 bases are TGCAGTGCTAGAGATCGACTAGCGGGGACCCCGCCCTACGAGCAGTACTTC.

The CDR3, as DNA: TGCGCCAGCAGCTTGGGGACAGGGGGTCAAGGTGGCTACACCTTC. Protein product: CASSLGTGGQGGYTF. V is TRBV5-1 and J is TRBJ1-2; 10 bases are shared with TRBD1. Per germline, CDR1 SGHRS and CDR2 YFSETQ. With V trimmed by 0 bases and J by 7 bases, 6 bases remained unmatched. This CDR3 is 15 amino acids long.

The sample holds a few counts of this clonotype. This rearrangement joins TRBV12-3 or TRBV12-4 to TRBJ2-1; 10 bases are a match to TRBD2. The V and J ends lost 7 bases and 8 bases, in that order; junction bases with no gene match: 11. The CDR3 loop spans 15 amino acids. CDR3 region: CASTQSGRAYDEQFF. The CDR3 DNA reads as TGTGCCAGCACCCAGAGCGGGAGGGCATACGATGAGCAGTTCTTC.

This clonotype was seen a few times. The chain has TRBV7-2 and TRBJ2-7; 7 bases line up with TRBD1. V lost 5 bases and J lost 1; bases outside the gene matches: 8. The CDR3 extends over 15 amino acids. The germline V gene encodes CDR1 SGHTA and CDR2 FQGNSA. This CDR3 reads CASSRVGGSSYEQYF. For the CDR3, the DNA is TGTGCCAGCAGCAGGGTAGGGGGCTCTTCCTACGAGCAGTACTTC.

The genes are TRBV7-6 and TRBJ1-1, with 7 bases lining up with TRBD1. After removal of 5 bases from V and 1 base from J, the junction contained 4 bases not matched to a gene. Per the germline V gene, CDR1 is SGHVS and CDR2 is FNYEAQ. The CDR3 runs to 14 residues. The CDR3 spells CASSPWDRNTEAFF. The CDR3 coding sequence is TGTGCCAGCAGCCCTTGGGACAGGAACACTGAAGCTTTCTTT.

This clonotype was observed a few times. The chain is built from TRBV7-3 and TRBJ2-3; 7 bases map to TRBD1. With 1 base clipped from V and 11 bases from J, the junction kept 6 bases outside the gene matches. The germline gives CDR1 SGHTA, CDR2 FQGTGA. The CDR3 runs 13 residues. The CDR3 is CASSLSGQVKQYF. The DNA for the CDR3 is TGTGCCAGCAGCTTAAGTGGACAGGTGAAGCAGTATTTT.

This clonotype came up a few times. V gene TRBV6-4 combines with J gene TRBJ2-2, with D possibly matching TRBD1 (5 bases). From germline, CDR1 is MRHNA and CDR2 SNTAGT. The CDR3 is 13 residues long. Trimming cost V 4 bases and J 6 bases, with 9 bases left between them. The CDR3 is CASSGQGAGELFF. DNA for the CDR3: TGTGCCAGCAGTGGCCAGGGCGCCGGGGAGCTGTTTTTT.

In this sample, this clonotype turned up a few times. V usage is TRBV15 and J usage is TRBJ2-1, with D unresolved. The CDR3 has 13 residues. The germline V gene has CDR1 LNHNV and CDR2 YYDKDF (reference sequence). With 1 base removed from V and 3 bases from J, the gap between germline ends came to 4 bases. The chain's CDR3 is CATSRGFYNEQFF. CDR3 bases: TGTGCCACCAGCAGAGGGTTCTACAATGAGCAGTTCTTC.

This clonotype was detected ten times or more. The CDR3 coding sequence is TGTGCCAGCAGTTGGGGCAGGGTATCGTACGAGCAGTACTTC. It encodes CASSWGRVSYEQYF. The chain links TRBV6-2 or TRBV6-3 to TRBJ2-7; a weak D match, TRBD1 (5 bases). CDR3 length equals 14 residues. Per germline, CDR1 MNHEY and CDR2 SVGEGT. Trimming pared 4 bases from V and 4 bases from J, leaving 14 bases between.

The J gene is TRBJ1-2, the V gene TRBV7-9; possible D gene TRBD1, 5 bases. In germline, CDR1 is SEHNR, CDR2 FQNEAQ (reference sequence). The CDR3 is 13 residues long. Between the trimmed V and J ends, which lost 4 bases and 7 bases, there was a span of 13 bases. CDR3 DNA: TGTGCCAGCAGCTGGGACGGGCCTTCTGGCTACACCTTC. Amino acids: CASSWDGPSGYTF. The whole variable domain, remainder taken from reference TRBV7-9 and TRBJ1-2, is DTGVSQNPRHKITKRGQNVTFRCDPISEHNRLYWYRQTLGQGPEFLTYFQNEAQLEKSRLLSDRFSAERPKGSFSTLEIQRTEQGDSAMYLCASSWDGPSGYTFGSGTRLTVV.

The rearrangement joins TRBV9 to TRBJ2-7; the match to TRBD1 covers 9 bases. The V segment lost 2 bases and the J segment 1 base; nucleotides outside the gene matches: 7. The CDR3 is 16 amino acids. Germline CDR1 is SGDLS and CDR2 is YYNGEE. CDR3 bases: TGTGCCAGCAGCGTGGGACACAGGGGGCTGTCCTACGAGCAGTACTTC. Its translation: CASSVGHRGLSYEQYF.

V gene TRBV20-1 combines with J gene TRBJ1-5, with TRBD1 matching 7 bases. Germline loops: CDR1 DFQATT, CDR2 SNEGSKA (reference sequence). V lost 1 base and J lost 6; bases outside the gene matches: 3. The CDR3 sequence is 13 residues long. The CDR3 protein is CSARAAGGQPQHF. DNA of the CDR3: TGCAGTGCTAGAGCGGCAGGGGGTCAGCCCCAGCATTTT.

V and J are TRBV28 and TRBJ2-7; 7 nucleotides line up with TRBD2. The CDR3 consists of 15 residues. Germline CDR1 reads MDHEN; CDR2 reads SYDVKM. V shed 7 bases, J shed 0 bases, and the junction held 9 bases outside the gene matches. The CDR3 protein is CASIRRGGVSYEQYF. The CDR3 DNA follows: TGTGCCAGCATCCGGCGTGGGGGGGTCTCCTACGAGCAGTACTTC.